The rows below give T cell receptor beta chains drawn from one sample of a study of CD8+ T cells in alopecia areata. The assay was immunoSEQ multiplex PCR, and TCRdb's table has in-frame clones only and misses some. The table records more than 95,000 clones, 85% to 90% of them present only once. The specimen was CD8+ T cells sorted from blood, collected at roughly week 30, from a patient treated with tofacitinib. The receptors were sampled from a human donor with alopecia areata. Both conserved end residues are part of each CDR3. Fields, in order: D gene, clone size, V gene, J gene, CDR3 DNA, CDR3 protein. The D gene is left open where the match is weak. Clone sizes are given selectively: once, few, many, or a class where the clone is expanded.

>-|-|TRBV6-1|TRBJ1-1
TGTGCCAGCAACGAGGGGGGAGGCACTGAAGCTTTCTTT
CASNEGGGTEAFF
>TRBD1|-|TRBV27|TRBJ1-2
TGTGCCAGCAGTTTATCGGGACAGGTACCCAACTATGGCTACACCTTC
CASSLSGQVPNYGYTF
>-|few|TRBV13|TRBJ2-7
TGTGCCAGCAGCTTAGGAGGTTTCTACGAGCAGTACTTC
CASSLGGFYEQYF
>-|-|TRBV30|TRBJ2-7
TGTGCCTGGGTGGGGCCCGGCCGTAGACTCGATTCCTACGAGCAGTACTTC
CAWVGPGRRLDSYEQYF
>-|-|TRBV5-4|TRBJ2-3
TGTGCCAGCAGCTTCTTGGGGGACACCCGTACAGATACGCAGTATTTT
CASSFLGDTRTDTQYF
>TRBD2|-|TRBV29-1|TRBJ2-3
TGCAGCGTAGCGGGAGAATTCTCAGATACGCAGTATTTT
CSVAGEFSDTQYF
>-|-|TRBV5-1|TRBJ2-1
TGCGCCAGCAGTTTCAGAGACAATGAGCAGTTCTTC
CASSFRDNEQFF
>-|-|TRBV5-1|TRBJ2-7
TGCGCCAGCAGCTTACCCGGTGGACAGAGGTCCTACGAGCAGTACTTC
CASSLPGGQRSYEQYF
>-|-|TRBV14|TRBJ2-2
TGTGCCAGCAGCCAACGCCCCTACTTTGCAGAGAACACCGGGGAGCTGTTTTTT
CASSQRPYFAENTGELFF
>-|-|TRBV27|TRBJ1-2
TGTGCCAGCAGTTTAAATATTAACTATGGCTACACCTTC
CASSLNINYGYTF
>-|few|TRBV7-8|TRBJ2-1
TGTGCCAGCAAATGGGGGCAGGGGTATTACAATGAGCAGTTCTTC
CASKWGQGYYNEQFF
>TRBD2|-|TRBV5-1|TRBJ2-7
TGCGCCAGCAGCTTGAGACTAGCGGGAGGGCCCTCCTACGAGCAGTACTTC
CASSLRLAGGPSYEQYF
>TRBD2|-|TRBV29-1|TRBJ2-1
TGCAGCGTCATCGGACTAGCGGGTTTCTCCTACAATGAGCAGTTCTTC
CSVIGLAGFSYNEQFF
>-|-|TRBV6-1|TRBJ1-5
TGTGCCAGCAGTGACACCGGGGCTAGCAATCAGCCCCAGCATTTT
CASSDTGASNQPQHF
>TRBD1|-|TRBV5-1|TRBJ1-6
TGCGCCAGCAGCCCGGACAGGGCAGGAGACCATAATTCACCCCTCCACTTT
CASSPDRAGDHNSPLHF
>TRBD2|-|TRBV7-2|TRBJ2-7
TGTGCCAGCAGCGCGGGGACTAGCGGGGGCTACGAGCAGTACTTC
CASSAGTSGGYEQYF
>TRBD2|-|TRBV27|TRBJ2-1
TGTGCCAGCAGAGCGGGAGTGGAGAATGAGCAGTTCTTC
CASRAGVENEQFF
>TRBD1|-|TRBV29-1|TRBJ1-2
TGCAGCGTCCTATTGACAGGGATTGCTGGCTATGGCTACACCTTC
CSVLLTGIAGYGYTF
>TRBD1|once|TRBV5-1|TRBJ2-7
TGCGCCAGCAGCTCCGACAGGGATCGGTACGAGCAGTACTTC
CASSSDRDRYEQYF
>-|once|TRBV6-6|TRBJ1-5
TGTGCCAGCAGTTACCCCATGGGGGGTCAGCCCCAGCATTTT
CASSYPMGGQPQHF
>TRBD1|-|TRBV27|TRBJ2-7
TGTGCCAGCAGTATAGGACAGGGCGAGCAGTACTTC
CASSIGQGEQYF
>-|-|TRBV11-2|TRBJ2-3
TGTGCCAGCAGCTTAGGGGGGGATACGCAGTATTTT
CASSLGGDTQYF
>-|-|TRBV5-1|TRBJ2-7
TGCGCCAGCAGCTTGGAAACCCCCCGTTTCTACGAGCAGTACTTC
CASSLETPRFYEQYF
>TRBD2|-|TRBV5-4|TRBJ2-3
TGTGCCAGCAGCGGGGGACTAGCGGGTTTTGACACAGATACGCAGTATTTT
CASSGGLAGFDTDTQYF
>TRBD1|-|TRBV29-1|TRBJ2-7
TGCAGCGTTTCGGACAGGAGCTCCTACGAGCAGTACTTC
CSVSDRSSYEQYF
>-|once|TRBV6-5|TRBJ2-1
TGTGCCAGCAGTTACGGGCCTTACAATGAGCAGTTCTTC
CASSYGPYNEQFF
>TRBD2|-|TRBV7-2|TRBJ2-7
TGTGCCGTCCTACTAGCGGTACCCTACGAGCAGTACTTC
CAVLLAVPYEQYF
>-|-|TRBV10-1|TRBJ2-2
TGCGCCAGCAGTGACAGCGACGCCGGGGAGCTGTTTTTT
CASSDSDAGELFF
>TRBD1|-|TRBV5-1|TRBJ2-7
TGCGCCAGCAGCCCAGGGACAGGGTCCTACGAGCAGTACTTC
CASSPGTGSYEQYF
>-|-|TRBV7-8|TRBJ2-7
TGTGCCAGCCGACGTGGGGGCTCCTACGAGCAGTACTTC
CASRRGGSYEQYF
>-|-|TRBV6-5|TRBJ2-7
TGTGCCAGCAACCCAGGACAGACCACTCACTACGAGCAGTACTTC
CASNPGQTTHYEQYF
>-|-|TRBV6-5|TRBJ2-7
TGTGCCAGCAGTTGGGGTTTGGGGTACGAGCAGTACTTC
CASSWGLGYEQYF
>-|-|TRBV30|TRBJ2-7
TGTGCCTGGAGTGGGCCGTCCTACGAGCAGTACTTC
CAWSGPSYEQYF
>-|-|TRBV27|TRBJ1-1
TGTGCCAGCAGCCCCAGGGATCAGGTTCACACTGAAGCTTTCTTT
CASSPRDQVHTEAFF
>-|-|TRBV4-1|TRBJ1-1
TGCGCCAGCAGCCAAGGGGAGGGTGTCATGAACACTGAAGCTTTCTTT
CASSQGEGVMNTEAFF
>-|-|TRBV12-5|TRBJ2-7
TGTGCTAGTGGTTTGTACTACGAGCAGTACTTC
CASGLYYEQYF
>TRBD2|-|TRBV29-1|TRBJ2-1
TGCAGCCTCTTGGTCCCTAGCGGGGGCTACAATGAGCAGTTCTTC
CSLLVPSGGYNEQFF
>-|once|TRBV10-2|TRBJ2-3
TGCGCCAGCAGTAGCGGCACAGATACGCAGTATTTT
CASSSGTDTQYF
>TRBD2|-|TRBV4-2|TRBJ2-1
TGTGCCAGCAGCCACGTAGCGGGGGACTCCTACAATGAGCAGTTCTTC
CASSHVAGDSYNEQFF
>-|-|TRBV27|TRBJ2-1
TGTGCCAGCAGTTCTCCCTCAGGGCATGAGCAGTTCTTC
CASSSPSGHEQFF
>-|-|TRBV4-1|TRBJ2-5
TGCGCCAGCAGCCCAGCGGGACAGGCCCTCGAGACCCAGTACTTC
CASSPAGQALETQYF
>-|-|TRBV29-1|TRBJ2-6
TGCAGCGTTGGGGTCAGGGAGAGAGGGGCCAACGTCCTGACTTTC
CSVGVRERGANVLTF
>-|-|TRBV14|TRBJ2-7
TGTGCCAGCAGCCAGGCCCCGGGACTCCCCTACGAGCAGTACTTC
CASSQAPGLPYEQYF
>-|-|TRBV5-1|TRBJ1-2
TGCGCCAGCGGAGCTGACAAGGTCAACTATGGCTACACCTTC
CASGADKVNYGYTF
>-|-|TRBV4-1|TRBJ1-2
TGCGCCAGCAGCCAAAGAGGCAGCAGAAATGGCTACACCTTC
CASSQRGSRNGYTF
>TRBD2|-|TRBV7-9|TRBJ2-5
TGTGCCAGCAGCTTACCACTAGCGGTAGAGACCCAGTACTTC
CASSLPLAVETQYF